These 26 T cell receptor beta chains share one sample of origin, sequenced in a study of beta chain features in type 1 diabetes. Their recognized antigens are unknown. General study results and limits: Shorter TCRB CDR3s, moderately but significantly so, were found in Type 1 diabetes patients in all four CD4+ subsets.

The authors reverse transcribed all of the isolated RNA, so sequencing captured expressed TCRB transcripts. The data were produced by immunoSEQ multiplex PCR, yet TCRdb's version contains in-frame clones alone and is incomplete. The sample includes 130,000 or so clones, approximately 9% seen only once; the top ten take 0.65% to 0.75%. The specimen sequenced was central memory CD4+ T cells from blood. These receptors were collected from a man aged 25-45 years with type 1 diabetes.

The CDR3 spells CASSPRLRSTGELFF. CDR3 DNA sequence: TGTGCCAGCAGCCCCCGTTTGCGGAGCACCGGGGAGCTGTTTTTT. The rearrangement joins TRBV11-1 to TRBJ2-2; D remains unclear. Germline V gives CDR1 SGHAT, CDR2 FQDESV (reference sequence). The germline V and J ends were trimmed by 5 bases and 4 bases, with 14 bases remaining between them. The CDR3 length is 15 residues. Full variable domain (outside the CDR3, taken from reference TRBV11-1 and TRBJ2-2): EAEVAQSPRYKITEKSQAVAFWCDPISGHATLYWYRQILGQGPELLVQFQDESVVDDSQLPKDRFSAERLKGVDSTLKIQPAELGDSAMYLCASSPRLRSTGELFFGEGSRLTVL.

This clone showed up many times. This sequence joins TRBV13 and TRBJ1-6; maybe TRBD1 (5 bases). The CDR3 is 12 amino acids. V shed 6 bases and J shed 10 bases, with 10 bases lying between them. Germline V gives CDR1 PRHDT, CDR2 FYEKMQ (reference sequence). The CDR3 DNA sequence: TGTGCCAGCAGTAAGGGGAAATCACCCCTCCACTTT. Its protein product is CASSKGKSPLHF.

This chain joins TRBV7-2 and TRBJ1-5, with D maybe TRBD1 (5 bases). Germline V gene lookup returns CDR1 SGHTA and CDR2 FQGNSA. The V gene lost 2 bases and the J gene lost 3 bases, with 11 bases spanning the gap. There are 15 residues in the CDR3. CDR3 loop: CASSLFGADNQPQHF. CDR3 DNA: TGTGCCAGCAGCTTATTTGGGGCGGACAATCAGCCCCAGCATTTT. The entire variable domain, with the rest obtained from reference TRBV7-2 and TRBJ1-5, is as follows: GAGVSQSPSNKVTEKGKDVELRCDPISGHTALYWYRQSLGQGLEFLIYFQGNSAPDKSGLPSDRFSAERTGGSVSTLTIQRTQQEDSAVYLCASSLFGADNQPQHFGDGTRLSIL.

This clone was seen more than once but under ten times. This chain links TRBV9 with TRBJ2-5, with no clear D. From germline, CDR1 is SGDLS and CDR2 YYNGEE. The ends were cut back, 4 bases at V and 4 bases at J, with 11 bases in the middle. The CDR3 runs 13 residues. CDR3 in amino acids: CASSSRLGETQYF. The CDR3 nucleotides read TGTGCCAGCAGCTCGAGACTTGGAGAGACCCAGTACTTC.

Concerning this clone: One end of the junction varies from germline; a read error may be responsible. This chain joins TRBV6-5 and TRBJ1-5; D unclear. The CDR3 runs to 15 residues. Germline-derived CDR1 and CDR2 are MNHEY and SVGAGI. The CDR3 DNA is TGTGCCAGCAGTTACGATGGGGAGTCCCATCAGGCCCAGCATTTT. Protein sequence: CASSYDGESHQAQHF.

This clone was recorded a few times. J is TRBJ2-7 and V is TRBV11-2, with no clear D. Germline CDR1 reads SGHAT; CDR2 reads FQNNGV. CDR3 size: 12 residues. With 1 base removed from V and 6 bases from J, the gap between germline ends came to 7 bases. This CDR3 reads CASSLGPVEQYF. The CDR3 region has the DNA TGTGCCAGCAGCTTAGGTCCCGTCGAGCAGTACTTC.

This chain connects TRBV6-1 to TRBJ1-1; D call uncertain. Per the germline V gene, CDR1 is MNHNS and CDR2 is SASEGT. V lost 6 bases and J lost 0, with 8 bases in between. This CDR3 contains 13 residues. The CDR3, as DNA: TGTGCCAGCAGGAATGAGATGAACACTGAAGCTTTCTTT. It is translated as CASRNEMNTEAFF.

Only a few counts were recorded for this clone. The J gene is TRBJ2-3, the V gene TRBV2; 8 positions agree with TRBD2. Trimming removed 9 bases from V and 5 bases from J; junction bases left unmatched: 10. The CDR3 has 14 residues. CDR1 is SNHLY and CDR2 is FYNNEI in the germline V gene. DNA for the CDR3: TGTGCCAGAGGAGGACTAGCCGCTGGAGATACGCAGTATTTT. Translating it yields CARGGLAAGDTQYF.

In its sample, this clone was seen a few times. Other DNA variants within this sample encode the same CDR3. This chain joins TRBV4-3 and TRBJ1-2; 8 bases line up with TRBD1. The length of the CDR3 is 13 residues. The J segment lost 7 bases and the V segment lost 1 base, leaving 2 bases of the junction unmatched. Per the germline V gene, CDR1 is LGHNA and CDR2 is YSLEER. The CDR3 nucleotides read TGCGCCAGCAGCCAAGGGACAGGGTTTGGCTACACCTTC. Translated: CASSQGTGFGYTF.

In its sample, this clone was seen a few times. V gene TRBV7-6 combines with J gene TRBJ2-1; 10 nucleotides agree with TRBD2. The CDR3 is made up of 17 amino acids. Germline V CDR1 and CDR2: SGHVS, FNYEAQ. The junction had 11 bases not matched to a gene; V was cut back by 2 bases and J by 7 bases. The CDR3 bases are TGTGCCAGCAGCTTAATTCCCCCCAGCGGGGGGGCAAATGAGCAGTTCTTC. Encoded protein: CASSLIPPSGGANEQFF.

V usage is TRBV28 and J usage is TRBJ2-5; 7 bases agree with TRBD2. Germline CDR1 is MDHEN and CDR2 is SYDVKM. The CDR3 is 13 residues long. The J segment lost 2 bases and the V segment lost 8 bases, leaving 5 bases of the junction unmatched. The CDR3 DNA reads TGTGCCAGCGGGGGGGAGGGGCAAGAGACCCAGTACTTC. Its protein product is CASGGEGQETQYF.

This clone was seen a few times. The chain recombines TRBV4-3 with TRBJ1-6; no firm D call. Looked up from germline, CDR1 is LGHNA and CDR2 is YSLEER. V lost 1 base, J lost 8 bases, and 6 bases lay in between. The CDR3 is 13 residues long. The CDR3 spells CASSQVRDSPLHF. In DNA form, the CDR3 reads TGCGCCAGCAGCCAAGTCCGAGATTCACCCCTCCACTTT.

This clone appeared a few times. The rearrangement links TRBV2 to TRBJ1-4, with D possibly TRBD1 on 6 matching bases. The ends were cut back, 3 bases at V and 0 bases at J, with 14 bases in the middle. This CDR3 spans 17 amino acids. Germline CDR1 SNHLY, CDR2 FYNNEI. This CDR3 reads CASSDQGIVATNEKLFF. DNA of the CDR3: TGTGCCAGCAGTGATCAGGGGATAGTTGCAACTAATGAAAAACTGTTTTTT.

In this sample, this clone turned up a few times. The chain combines TRBV9 with TRBJ2-5; 7 positions match TRBD2. The CDR3 covers 14 residues. Germline V gene data show CDR1 as SGDLS and CDR2 as YYNGEE. Trimming cost V 0 bases and J 5 bases; bases outside gene matches: 4. CDR3 bases: TGTGCCAGCAGCGTAGAGATCGGGGGGGAGACCCAGTACTTC. Its protein product is CASSVEIGGETQYF. Full variable domain (outside the CDR3, taken from reference TRBV9 and TRBJ2-5): DSGVTQTPKHLITATGQRVTLRCSPRSGDLSVYWYQQSLDQGLQFLIQYYNGEERAKGNILERFSAQQFPDLHSELNLSSLELGDSALYFCASSVEIGGETQYFGPGTRLLVL.

In this sample, this clone turned up a few times. This chain joins TRBV6-6 and TRBJ1-1; 7 nucleotides match TRBD1. The CDR3 sequence is 13 residues long. The germline V gene has CDR1 MNHNY and CDR2 SVGAGI (reference sequence). With 4 bases clipped from V and 8 bases from J, the junction kept 7 bases outside the gene matches. The CDR3 loop reads CASSFIQGEEAFF. The DNA for the CDR3 is TGTGCCAGCAGTTTCATTCAGGGGGAAGAAGCTTTCTTT.

There are a few counts of this clone. This chain uses TRBV2 with TRBJ2-2; 9 nucleotides line up with TRBD2. Trimming took 2 bases from V and 2 from J; bases not matched to a gene: 3. Germline V CDR1 and CDR2: SNHLY, FYNNEI. The CDR3 is made up of 16 amino acids. CDR3 residues: CASSEKLAGNTGELFF. CDR3 nucleotide sequence: TGTGCCAGCAGTGAAAAACTAGCGGGCAACACCGGGGAGCTGTTTTTT. Drawing the rest from reference TRBV2 and TRBJ2-2, the complete variable domain is EPEVTQTPSHQVTQMGQEVILRCVPISNHLYFYWYRQILGQKVEFLVSFYNNEISEKSEIFDDQFSVERPDGSNFTLKIRSTKLEDSAMYFCASSEKLAGNTGELFFGEGSRLTVL.

The chain uses TRBV7-2 and TRBJ2-3; D uncertain. CDR3 size: 14 residues. Germline-derived CDR1 and CDR2 are SGHTA and FQGNSA. With 0 bases removed from V and 3 bases from J, the gap between germline ends came to 7 bases. Here the CDR3 reads CASSLAGRTDTQYF. In DNA form, the CDR3 reads TGTGCCAGCAGCTTAGCGGGCCGAACAGATACGCAGTATTTT. The full variable domain, completed using reference TRBV7-2 and TRBJ2-3, is GAGVSQSPSNKVTEKGKDVELRCDPISGHTALYWYRQSLGQGLEFLIYFQGNSAPDKSGLPSDRFSAERTGGSVSTLTIQRTQQEDSAVYLCASSLAGRTDTQYFGPGTRLTVL.

This clone was counted between two and nine times. J is TRBJ2-4 and V is TRBV5-5, with unresolved D. This CDR3 has 12 residues. V lost 2 bases and J lost 8, with 8 bases in between. From germline, CDR1 is SGHKS and CDR2 YYEKEE (reference sequence). This CDR3 is CASSFDLHIQYF. CDR3 DNA: TGTGCCAGCAGCTTTGACTTGCACATTCAGTACTTC.

Of note for this clone: With a much larger clone just one base away, this may be a read error. The genes are TRBV5-1 and TRBJ2-5; 10 bases align to TRBD1. TRBJ2-7 explains the end of the DNA better; the J call may be wrong. CDR3 length: 15 residues. Germline-derived CDR1 and CDR2 are SGHRS and YFSETQ. In nucleotides, the CDR3 is TGCGCCAGCAGCTTGGCCGGGACAGGGGAATACGAGCAGTACTTC. Translated, it gives CASSLAGTGEYEQYF.

The chain combines TRBV5-1 with TRBJ2-5; the D gene is possibly TRBD1 (6 bases). V was cut by 0 bases and J by 4 bases, with 13 bases left in between. The CDR3 spans 15 residues. Germline CDR1 and CDR2: SGHRS and YFSETQ. The DNA for the CDR3 is TGCGCCAGCAGCTTGGCCGAGCAGGGGATAGAGACCCAGTACTTC. Amino acids: CASSLAEQGIETQYF.

As DNA, the CDR3 is TGTGCCAGTAGTATTCACGGGACTAGTCCGTTCTTC. Its translation is CASSIHGTSPFF. This chain links TRBV19 with TRBJ2-1; 8 nucleotides line up with TRBD2. There are 12 residues in the CDR3. Germline values: CDR1 LNHDA, CDR2 SQIVND (reference sequence). V shed 3 bases and J 15 bases; nucleotides not matched to a gene: 7.

This clone has more than one count but fewer than ten. This may come from a read error, since a much larger clone is one base off. The gene calls are TRBV7-6 and TRBJ2-1; 7 bases are a match to TRBD1. The CDR3 spans 13 residues. Germline CDR1 reads SGHVS; CDR2 reads FNYEAQ. CDR3 loop: CASSPGGYNEQFF. CDR3 bases: TGTGCTAGCAGCCCAGGGGGCTACAATGAGCAGTTCTTC.

The chain carries TRBV6-6 and TRBJ1-2, with D hard to call. CDR3 size: 13 residues. Trimming removed 5 bases from V and 6 bases from J, with 13 bases in between. The germline CDR1 and CDR2 sequences are MNHNY and SVGAGI (reference sequence). The CDR3 nucleotides read TGTGCCAGCAGTACGGTGAGGCAAGATGGCTACACCTTC. Protein product: CASSTVRQDGYTF.

This clone was detected only a few times. The chain combines TRBV29-1 with TRBJ1-6; 10 nucleotides line up with TRBD1. The trim removed 5 bases at V and 8 bases at J, leaving 6 bases unmatched. The CDR3 extends over 14 amino acids. Germline loops: CDR1 SQVTM, CDR2 ANQGSEA. The CDR3 protein is CSVQVGTGDSPLHF. The CDR3, as DNA: TGCAGCGTTCAGGTGGGGACAGGGGATTCACCCCTCCACTTT.

The chain couples TRBV4-2 to TRBJ2-1; D gene unclear. V was pared by 1 base and J by 0 bases, with 7 bases between. Per the germline V gene, CDR1 is LGHNA and CDR2 is YNFKEQ. The CDR3 has 15 amino acids. CDR3 loop: CASSQVSPSYNEQFF. Written as DNA, the CDR3 is TGTGCCAGCAGCCAAGTCTCCCCCTCCTACAATGAGCAGTTCTTC.

This clone was observed a few times. This chain uses TRBV5-1 with TRBJ2-7; 9 bases fit TRBD1. V lost 3 bases and J lost 3; bases outside the gene matches: 4. The CDR3 extends over 14 amino acids. From germline, CDR1 is SGHRS and CDR2 YFSETQ. The chain's CDR3 is CASSSGTGYYEQYF. Here the CDR3 DNA reads TGCGCCAGCAGCTCCGGGACAGGGTACTACGAGCAGTACTTC. The variable domain in full, completed from reference TRBV5-1 and TRBJ2-7, reads KAGVTQTPRYLIKTRGQQVTLSCSPISGHRSVSWYQQTPGQGLQFLFEYFSETQRNKGNFPGRFSGRQFSNSRSEMNVSTLELGDSALYLCASSSGTGYYEQYFGPGTRLTVT.